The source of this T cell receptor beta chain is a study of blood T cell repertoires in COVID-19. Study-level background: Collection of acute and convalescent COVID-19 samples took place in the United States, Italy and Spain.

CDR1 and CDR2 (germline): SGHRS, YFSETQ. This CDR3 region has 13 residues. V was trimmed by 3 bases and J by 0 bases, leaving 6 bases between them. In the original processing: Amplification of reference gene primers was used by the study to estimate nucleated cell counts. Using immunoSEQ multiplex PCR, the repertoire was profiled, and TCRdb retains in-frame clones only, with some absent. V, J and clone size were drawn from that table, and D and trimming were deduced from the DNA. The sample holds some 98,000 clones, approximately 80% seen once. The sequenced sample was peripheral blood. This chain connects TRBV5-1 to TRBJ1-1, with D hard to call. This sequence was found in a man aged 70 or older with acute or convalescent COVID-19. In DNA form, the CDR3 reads TGCGCCAGCAGCTGGAGCGTGAACACTGAAGCTTTCTTT. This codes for CASSWSVNTEAFF. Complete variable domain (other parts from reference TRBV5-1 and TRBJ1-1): KAGVTQTPRYLIKTRGQQVTLSCSPISGHRSVSWYQQTPGQGLQFLFEYFSETQRNKGNFPGRFSGRQFSNSRSEMNVSTLELGDSALYLCASSWSVNTEAFFGQGTRLTVV.